The T cell receptor beta chain described here comes from a study of regulatory T cells in long-lasting Graves disease. Study-wide context: Treatment with antithyroid drugs for over 5 years, together with positive TSH receptor antibodies, meant persistent Graves' disease. Overall study findings and caveats: Repertoires from persistent disease leaned toward TRBV28, TRBJ1-2 and TRBJ2-5.

Documented time point: persistent/refractory GD, antithyroid drugs over 5 years with positive TRAb. TCR sequences were obtained from RNA taken from PBMCs. The source of the patients was an endocrinology department in Xi'an, China. To note about this clonotype: Its antigen is currently unknown.

Germline V gene sequence: CDR1 SGHRS, CDR2 YFSETQ. Trimming shortened V by 4 bases and J by 7 bases, and 18 bases separated the two germline ends. The CDR3 is 14 amino acids. iRepertoire HTBI primers and Arm-PCR of CDR3 regions built TCR beta libraries. Using its own MiXCR run on the multiplex PCR reads, TCRdb lists one record per CDR3 protein. Here the sample spans under 500,000 distinct CDR3 sequences, less than 25% being singletons. The chain recombines TRBV5-1 with TRBJ2-7; no clear D gene. The sequenced sample was peripheral blood mononuclear cells (PBMCs), obtained when the disease was refractory, from a patient treated with antithyroid drugs. This clonotype originated in a female donor with Graves disease. The CDR3 protein is CASSVQSGWTEQYF. CDR3 DNA sequence: TGCGCCAGCAGCGTGCAATCTGGGTGGACGGAGCAGTACTTC. Combining the CDR3 with reference TRBV5-1 and TRBJ2-7 gives the whole variable domain KAGVTQTPRYLIKTRGQQVTLSCSPISGHRSVSWYQQTPGQGLQFLFEYFSETQRNKGNFPGRFSGRQFSNSRSEMNVSTLELGDSALYLCASSVQSGWTEQYFGPGTRLTVT.